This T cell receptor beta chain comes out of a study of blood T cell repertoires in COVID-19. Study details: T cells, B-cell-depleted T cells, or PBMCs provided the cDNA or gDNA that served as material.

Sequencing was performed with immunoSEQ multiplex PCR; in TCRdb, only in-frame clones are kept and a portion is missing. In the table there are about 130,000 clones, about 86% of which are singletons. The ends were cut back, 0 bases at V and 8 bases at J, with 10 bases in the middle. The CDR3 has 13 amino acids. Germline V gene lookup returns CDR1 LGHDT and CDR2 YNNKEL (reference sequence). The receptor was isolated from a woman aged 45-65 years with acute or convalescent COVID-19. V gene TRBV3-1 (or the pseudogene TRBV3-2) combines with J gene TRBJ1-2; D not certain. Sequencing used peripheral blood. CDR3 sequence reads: CASSQDIGFGYTF. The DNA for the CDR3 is TGTGCCAGCAGCCAAGATATCGGGTTCGGCTACACCTTC.